The rows below give T cell receptor beta chains drawn from one sample of a study of OX40 agonist ivuxolimab in advanced cancers. Here immunoSEQ multiplex PCR was the method, and the copy in TCRdb shows in-frame clones only, minus some. The table records 15,000 to 20,000 clones, nearly 75% of them present only once. This specimen consisted of CD4+ or CD8+ T cells sorted from blood, obtained in a trial of the OX40 agonist ivuxolimab. The receptors come from an adult with an advanced solid tumor such as melanoma, head and neck, liver or kidney cancer. Each CDR3 is given without its conserved first and last residue. Fields, in order: D gene, V gene, J gene, CDR3 protein. D genes are given only for firm matches.

-,TRBV10-1,TRBJ2-3,ASRNGTDTQY
-,TRBV7-2,TRBJ2-1,ASSFPGLDNEQF
-,TRBV7-8,TRBJ2-7,ASSPGGAGAYEQY
-,TRBV21-1,TRBJ2-7,ASINRDRGFHEQY
TRBD2,TRBV27,TRBJ2-7,ASSQGLVREQY
TRBD2,TRBV6-6,TRBJ2-7,ASNHETSGSYEQY
-,TRBV9,TRBJ1-2,ASSVRGYGYT
TRBD1,TRBV29-1,TRBJ1-1,SADRGGTEAF
-,TRBV6-5,TRBJ2-4,ASSPQGPKNIQY
-,TRBV6-5,TRBJ2-7,ASSYSDPQAYEQY
-,TRBV27,TRBJ1-2,ASSLWGSGNGYT
-,TRBV4-2,TRBJ2-7,ASSQGREQY
TRBD2,TRBV11-1,TRBJ2-7,ASSFSGRPYEQY
-,TRBV6-6,TRBJ1-1,ASRAAGGPEAF
-,TRBV13,TRBJ2-7,ASSLSTYEQY
-,TRBV30,TRBJ2-1,AWRLGGSEQF
TRBD2,TRBV7-2,TRBJ2-7,ASSPGTIYEQY
-,TRBV25-1,TRBJ2-7,ASSEPGTHEQY
-,TRBV11-2,TRBJ2-1,ASSLVTGVVGEQF